One and the same sample provided the 16 T cell receptor beta chains below, sequenced in a study of T cell clonality in common variable immunodeficiency. Profiled with immunoSEQ multiplex PCR; TCRdb holds only in-frame clones, not every one. The record shows tens of thousands of clones for this sample, with no singletons present. The sample taken for sequencing was peripheral blood mononuclear cells. These receptors originate from a person aged 18-69 years in good health.

This clone was detected many times. The read ends 3 residues shy of where the CDR3 ends; the end is completed using the germline J gene. V is TRBV20-1 and J is TRBJ2-1; D unresolved. CDR3 size: 14 residues. CDR1 and CDR2 from the germline V gene are DFQATT and SNEGSKA (reference sequence). V lost 2 bases, J lost 7 bases, and 15 bases lay in between. The covered CDR3 bases are TGCAGTGCTAGAACCCCCAACTTAATTAATGAG. It codes for CSARTPNLINE. The CDR3 as a whole reads CSARTPNLINEQFF.

This clone was detected ten times or more. The CDR3 bases that were read are TGTGCCAGCTCGATGGCTCGCCAAGAGACC. It codes for CASSMARQET. The full CDR3 reads CASSMARQETQYF. V usage is TRBV18 and J usage is TRBJ2-5, with no clear D. The read terminates 3 residues before the CDR3 end, so the remaining end is supplied by the germline J gene. Germline V gives CDR1 KGHSH, CDR2 LQKENI. CDR3 length: 13 amino acids. V lost 6 bases to trimming and J lost 1 base, with 9 bases between them.

This clone has at least ten counts. The read is 3 residues too short to cover the CDR3 end, so that end is filled in from the germline J gene. This sequence joins TRBV11-2 and TRBJ2-3; TRBD1 might be the D (6 bases). CDR3 length: 15 residues. V lost 2 bases and J lost 3, with 12 bases in between. The germline V gene has CDR1 SGHAT and CDR2 FQNNGV. CDR3 region: CASSLFQRGTDTQYF. The CDR3 bases that were read are TGTGCCAGCAGCTTATTCCAGAGGGGGACAGATACG. The variable domain in full, with the rest retrieved from reference TRBV11-2 and TRBJ2-3, is EAGVAQSPRYKIIEKRQSVAFWCNPISGHATLYWYQQILGQGPKLLIQFQNNGVVDDSQLPKDRFSAERLKGVDSTLKIQPAKLEDSAVYLCASSLFQRGTDTQYFGPGTRLTVL.

This clone has at least ten counts. The CDR3 goes on 3 residues after the read ends, and that part is filled in from the germline J gene. The rearrangement uses TRBV13 and TRBJ2-7; a possible D gene is TRBD2 (6 bases). Germline CDR1 reads PRHDT; CDR2 reads FYEKMQ (reference sequence). Trimming stripped 7 bases from V and 6 bases from J, with 19 bases between. The CDR3 is 14 amino acids. The sequenced CDR3 bases are TGTGCCAGCACCCGCCGGGACTCCTCGGGCGAG. Translation: CASTRRDSSGE. The whole CDR3 sequence reads CASTRRDSSGEQYF.

This clone was seen at least ten times. With the read ending 3 residues before the CDR3 end, the germline J gene is used to fill in that end. The chain joins TRBV20-1 to TRBJ2-1; 9 bases map to TRBD2. V trimming: 4 bases; J trimming: 8 bases; junction bases outside the gene matches: 15. Germline CDR1 and CDR2: DFQATT and SNEGSKA (reference sequence). The CDR3 runs to 16 residues. CDR3 region: CSANPVVSGRKYEQFF. The sequenced part of the CDR3 DNA is TGCAGTGCTAACCCAGTGGTGAGCGGGAGGAAGTATGAG.

This clone came up many times. The CDR3 sequence is CSVDIGRGRTDTQYF. The CDR3 DNA, read in part, is TGCAGCGTTGATATAGGAAGGGGGAGGACAGATACG. The genes are TRBV29-1 and TRBJ2-3, with D perhaps given as TRBD1 or TRBD2 (6 bases each). The read ends 3 residues early relative to the CDR3; the germline J gene fills the gap. V gave up 3 bases and J gave up 3 bases, with 16 bases separating them. CDR1 and CDR2 from the germline V gene are SQVTM and ANQGSEA. This CDR3 region has 15 residues.

This clone was detected ten times or more. The read is 3 residues too short to cover the CDR3 end, so that end is filled in from the germline J gene. This chain joins TRBV23-1 and TRBJ2-1; a possible D gene is TRBD1 (6 bases). TRBV23-1 carries the ORF label, with uncertain function. The CDR3 is 15 residues long. Trimming took 0 bases from V and 5 from J, leaving 11 bases between them. Here the CDR3 reads CASSQSGTYNNEQFF. The CDR3 DNA, read in part, is TGCGCCAGCAGTCAATCCGGGACATACAACAATGAG.

This clone was seen ten or more times. Read data end 3 residues before the CDR3 end; the end is taken from the germline J gene. J is TRBJ1-5 and V is TRBV7-2; the match to TRBD1 covers 8 bases. Germline loops: CDR1 SGHTA, CDR2 FQGNSA. Trimming removed 3 bases from V and 3 bases from J; junction bases left unmatched: 1. The length of the CDR3 is 14 residues. The CDR3: CASSLQGANQPQHF. The DNA read from the CDR3 is TGTGCCAGCAGCTTGCAGGGGGCCAATCAGCCC.

This clone occurred many times. The read is 3 residues too short to cover the CDR3 end, so that end is filled in from the germline J gene. The rearrangement joins TRBV5-4 to TRBJ2-7, with D tentatively TRBD2 (6 bases). CDR1 and CDR2 (germline): SGHNT, YYREEE (reference sequence). The V end lost 0 bases, the J end lost 1 base, and 11 bases lay between the germline ends. CDR3 size: 15 residues. CDR3 loop: CASSLDSRGSYEQYF. Partial CDR3 DNA: TGTGCCAGCAGCTTGGATTCGCGGGGATCCTACGAG.

This clone was seen at least ten times. Read sequence stops 3 residues before the CDR3 end, and the germline J gene provides the missing end. The J gene is TRBJ2-5, the V gene TRBV24-1, with TRBD1 identical over 10 bases. The CDR3 is 15 amino acids. Germline loops: CDR1 KGHDR, CDR2 SFDVKD. V lost 4 bases and J lost 5; bases outside the gene matches: 6. CDR3 in amino acids: CATSDTGQGMETQYF. The covered CDR3 bases are TGTGCCACCAGTGACACGGGACAGGGGATGGAGACC.

In this sample, this clone turned up many times. The read terminates 3 residues ahead of where the CDR3 ends, so the germline J gene completes it. The V call is TRBV20-1, the J call TRBJ2-7, with D tentatively TRBD2 (6 bases). Looked up from germline, CDR1 is DFQATT and CDR2 is SNEGSKA (reference sequence). This CDR3 comprises 14 residues. Trimming shortened V by 4 bases and J by 5 bases, and 18 bases separated the two germline ends. The CDR3 reads CSATLSASDHEQYF. The CDR3 DNA, read in part, is TGCAGTGCTACCCTTTCGGCTAGCGACCACGAG.

Many counts were recorded for this clone. Read coverage stops 3 residues before the CDR3 terminus; the germline J gene supplies the remainder. The V gene is TRBV19, the J gene TRBJ2-2, with 8 bases matching TRBD1. The CDR3 contains 15 residues. Looked up from germline, CDR1 is LNHDA and CDR2 is SQIVND (reference sequence). V was pared by 1 base and J by 8 bases, with 6 bases of the junction left unmatched. The sequenced part of the CDR3 DNA is TGTGCCAGTAGTATAGTTCAGGGGGCAACTGGGGAG. It encodes CASSIVQGATGE. The entire CDR3 protein is CASSIVQGATGELFF.

This clone was seen only a few times. The read ends 3 residues shy of where the CDR3 ends; the end is completed using the germline J gene. The chain employs TRBV10-2 and TRBJ2-3; 7 bases are a match to TRBD2. The CDR3 is made up of 16 amino acids. Germline trimming cut 8 bases from V and 0 bases from J; bases unmatched to any gene: 11. CDR1 WSHSY and CDR2 SAAADI come from the germline V gene. The CDR3 spells CASRELAYTSTDTQYF. CDR3 bases read: TGCGCCAGCCGGGAACTAGCGTATACTAGCACAGATACG.

This clone occurred a few times. One junction end does not reproduce the germline sequence, and a read error may be involved. The missing CDR3 end, 3 residues past where the read stops, is filled in from the germline J gene. This sample also contains other DNA sequences that code for the same CDR3. The rearrangement uses TRBV11-3 and TRBJ2-7; TRBD1 matches at 10 bases. CDR1 and CDR2 from the germline V gene are SGHNT and YENEEA. The CDR3 runs to 15 residues. The CDR3 protein is CASSLPGQGYYEQYF. The sequenced CDR3 bases are TGCGCCAGCAGCTTACCGGGACAGGGGTACTACGAG.

The sample holds many counts of this clone. The read gets to within 3 residues of the CDR3 end, and the germline J gene fills in the rest. The genes are TRBV5-1 and TRBJ1-1; 8 bases are shared with TRBD1. After removal of 3 bases from V and 0 bases from J, the junction contained 4 bases not matched to a gene. Germline CDR1 reads SGHRS; CDR2 reads YFSETQ. The CDR3 covers 15 residues. This CDR3 is CASSSGQALNTEAFF. The sequenced part of the CDR3 DNA is TGCGCCAGCAGCTCGGGACAGGCCCTGAACACTGAA.

This clone was recorded at least ten times. From the germline J gene comes the end of the CDR3, since the read stops 3 residues before it. V gene TRBV20-1 combines with J gene TRBJ2-7; TRBD1 matches 8 bases. This CDR3 has 16 amino acids. Germline V gives CDR1 DFQATT, CDR2 SNEGSKA (reference sequence). The J segment lost 6 bases and the V segment lost 1 base, leaving 14 bases of the junction unmatched. CDR3 loop: CSARALDRVNGSEQYF. The sequenced part of the CDR3 DNA is TGCAGTGCTAGAGCCTTGGACAGGGTAAATGGGAGCGAG.